Below, one TCR beta chain is given with its context. The CDR3 has 16 residues. The V gene's germline CDR1 is MDHEN and CDR2 SYDVKM. V was trimmed by 8 bases and J by 0 bases, leaving 17 bases between them. TCRdb's table, derived via immunoSEQ multiplex PCR, lists solely in-frame clones and lacks some. The sample has 150,000 to 250,000 clones, about nine tenths seen once; the top ten hold around 2.3%. These data belong to a study of blood T cell repertoires in COVID-19. Study information: COVID-19 samples, acute and convalescent, were from the United States, Italy and Spain.

The source material was PBMCs or T cells enriched from blood (not recorded which). The V and J genes are TRBV28 and TRBJ1-5, with D possibly matching TRBD1 (5 bases). The TCR originated in a woman in her thirties who had recovered from COVID-19. The CDR3 nucleotides are TGTGCCAGCTTCCGGGCAGGGCAATATAGCAATCAGCCCCAGCATTTT. It encodes CASFRAGQYSNQPQHF.